The clone carrying this TCR beta chain appeared a few times. The germline V gene encodes CDR1 SNHLY and CDR2 FYNNEI. The CDR3 totals 15 residues. V shed 7 bases and J shed 5 bases, with 20 bases lying between them. This sample was taken from a study of blood T cell repertoires in COVID-19. Study overall: Researchers got acute and convalescent COVID-19 samples from the United States, Italy and Spain. In each case, the material was cDNA or gDNA derived from T cells, B-cell-depleted T cells, or PBMCs.

Authors' analysis steps: How many nucleated cells were present was estimated from reference gene primer amplification. Libraries were prepared by immunoSEQ multiplex PCR; TCRdb keeps only in-frame clonotypes and omits some of them. V and J calls plus clone size are reproduced from that table; the DNA served to infer D and trimming. This sample has about 410,000 clones; roughly 88% occur once, and the top ten carry more than 1.4%. This TCR was sampled from a woman in her twenties or thirties with active or convalescent COVID-19. J is TRBJ1-1 and V is TRBV2, with D uncertain. Input material: peripheral blood. CDR3 DNA sequence: TGTGCCAGCAAGGTTCCGGACGGGATGGATACTGAAGCTTTCTTT. This encodes CASKVPDGMDTEAFF. The full variable domain, in which reference TRBV2 and TRBJ1-1 provide the parts outside the CDR3, is EPEVTQTPSHQVTQMGQEVILRCVPISNHLYFYWYRQILGQKVEFLVSFYNNEISEKSEIFDDQFSVERPDGSNFTLKIRSTKLEDSAMYFCASKVPDGMDTEAFFGQGTRLTVV.